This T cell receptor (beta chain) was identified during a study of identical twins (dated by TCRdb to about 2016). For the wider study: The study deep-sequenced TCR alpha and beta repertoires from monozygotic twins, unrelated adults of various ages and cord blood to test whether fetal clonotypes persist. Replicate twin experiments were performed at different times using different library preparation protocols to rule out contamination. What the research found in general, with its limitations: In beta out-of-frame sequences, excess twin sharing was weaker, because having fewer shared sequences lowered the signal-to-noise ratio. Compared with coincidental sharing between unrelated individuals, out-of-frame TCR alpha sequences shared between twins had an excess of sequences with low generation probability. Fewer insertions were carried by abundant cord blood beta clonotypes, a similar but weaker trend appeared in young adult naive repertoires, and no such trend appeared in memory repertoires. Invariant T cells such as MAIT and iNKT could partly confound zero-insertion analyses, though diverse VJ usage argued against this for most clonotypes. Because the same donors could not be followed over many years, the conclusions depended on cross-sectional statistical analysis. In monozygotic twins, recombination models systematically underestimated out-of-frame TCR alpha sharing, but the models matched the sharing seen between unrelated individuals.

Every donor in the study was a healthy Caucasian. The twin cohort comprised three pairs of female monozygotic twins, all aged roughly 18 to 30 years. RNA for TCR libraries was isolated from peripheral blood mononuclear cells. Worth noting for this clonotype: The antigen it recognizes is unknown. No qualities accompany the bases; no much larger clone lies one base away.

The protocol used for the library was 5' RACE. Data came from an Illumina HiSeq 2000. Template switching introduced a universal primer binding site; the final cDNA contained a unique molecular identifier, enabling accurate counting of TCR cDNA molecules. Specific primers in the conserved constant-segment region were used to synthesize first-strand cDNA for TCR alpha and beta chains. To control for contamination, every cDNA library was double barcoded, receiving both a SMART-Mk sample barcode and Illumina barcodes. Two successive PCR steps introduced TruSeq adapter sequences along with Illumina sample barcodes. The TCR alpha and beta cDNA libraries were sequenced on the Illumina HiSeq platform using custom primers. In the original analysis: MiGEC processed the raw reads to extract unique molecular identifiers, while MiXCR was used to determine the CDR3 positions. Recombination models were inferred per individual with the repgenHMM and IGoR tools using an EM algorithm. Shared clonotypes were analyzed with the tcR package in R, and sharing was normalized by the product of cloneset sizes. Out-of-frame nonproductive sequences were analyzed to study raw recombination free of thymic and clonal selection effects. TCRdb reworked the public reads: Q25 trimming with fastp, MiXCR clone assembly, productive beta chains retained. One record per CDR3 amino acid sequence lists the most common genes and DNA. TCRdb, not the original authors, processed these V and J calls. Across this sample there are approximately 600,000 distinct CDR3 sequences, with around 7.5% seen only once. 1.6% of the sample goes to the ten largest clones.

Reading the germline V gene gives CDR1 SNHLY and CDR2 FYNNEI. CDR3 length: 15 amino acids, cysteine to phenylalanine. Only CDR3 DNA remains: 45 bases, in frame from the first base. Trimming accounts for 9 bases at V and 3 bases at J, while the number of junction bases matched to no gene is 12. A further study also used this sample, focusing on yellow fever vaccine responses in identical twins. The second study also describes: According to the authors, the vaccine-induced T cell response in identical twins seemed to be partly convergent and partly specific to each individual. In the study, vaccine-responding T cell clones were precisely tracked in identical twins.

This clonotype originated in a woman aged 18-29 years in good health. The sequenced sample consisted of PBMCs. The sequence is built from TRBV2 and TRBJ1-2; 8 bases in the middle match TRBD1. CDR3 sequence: CARDRVEPSHYGYTF. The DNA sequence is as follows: TGTGCCAGGGACAGGGTGGAACCATCTCACTATGGCTACACCTTC.